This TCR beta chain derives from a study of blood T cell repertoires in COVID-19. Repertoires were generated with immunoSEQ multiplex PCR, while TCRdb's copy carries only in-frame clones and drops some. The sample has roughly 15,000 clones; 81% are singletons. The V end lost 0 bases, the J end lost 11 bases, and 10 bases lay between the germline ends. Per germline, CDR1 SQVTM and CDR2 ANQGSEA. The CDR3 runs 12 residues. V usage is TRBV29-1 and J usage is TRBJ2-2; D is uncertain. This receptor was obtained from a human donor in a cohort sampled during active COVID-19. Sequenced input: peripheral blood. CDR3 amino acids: CSVEDSGSELFF. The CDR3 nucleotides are TGCAGCGTTGAAGACTCTGGCTCCGAGCTGTTTTTT.